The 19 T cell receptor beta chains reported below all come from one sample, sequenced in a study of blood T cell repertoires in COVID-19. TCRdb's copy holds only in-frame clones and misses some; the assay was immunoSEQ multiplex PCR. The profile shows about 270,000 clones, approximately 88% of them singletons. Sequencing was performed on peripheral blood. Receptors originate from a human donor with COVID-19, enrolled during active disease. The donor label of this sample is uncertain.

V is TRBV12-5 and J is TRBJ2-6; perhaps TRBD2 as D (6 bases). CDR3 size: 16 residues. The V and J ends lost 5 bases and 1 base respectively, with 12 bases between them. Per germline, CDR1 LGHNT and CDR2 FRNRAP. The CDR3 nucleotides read TGTGCTAGTGGTCCCCCGGAGGGTTCTGGGGCCAACGTCCTGACTTTC. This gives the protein CASGPPEGSGANVLTF.

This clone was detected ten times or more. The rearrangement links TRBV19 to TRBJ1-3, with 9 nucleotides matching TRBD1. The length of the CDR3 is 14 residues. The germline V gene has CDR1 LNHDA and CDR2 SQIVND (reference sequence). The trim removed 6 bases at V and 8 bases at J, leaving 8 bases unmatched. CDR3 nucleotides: TGTGCCAGTAGGGGACAGGGCTACGTCGACACCATATATTTT. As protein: CASRGQGYVDTIYF.

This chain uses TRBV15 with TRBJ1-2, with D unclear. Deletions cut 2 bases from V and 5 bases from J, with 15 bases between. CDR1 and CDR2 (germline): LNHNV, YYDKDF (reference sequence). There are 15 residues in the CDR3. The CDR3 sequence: CATSRTDGVNYGYTF. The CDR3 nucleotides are TGTGCCACCAGCAGAACGGACGGGGTCAATTATGGCTACACCTTC.

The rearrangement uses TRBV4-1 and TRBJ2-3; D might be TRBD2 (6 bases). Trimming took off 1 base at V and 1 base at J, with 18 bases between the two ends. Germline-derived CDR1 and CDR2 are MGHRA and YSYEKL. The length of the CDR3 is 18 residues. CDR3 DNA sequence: TGCGCCAGCAGCCAAGGGAAGGTTGGGACTTTTCGCACAGATACGCAGTATTTT. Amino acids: CASSQGKVGTFRTDTQYF.

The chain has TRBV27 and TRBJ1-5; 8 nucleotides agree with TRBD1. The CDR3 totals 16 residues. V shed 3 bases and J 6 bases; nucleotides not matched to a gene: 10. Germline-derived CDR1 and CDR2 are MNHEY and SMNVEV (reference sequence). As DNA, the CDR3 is TGTGCCAGCAGTTTCAGTCTCAGGGGGCTTGGTCAGCCCCAGCATTTT. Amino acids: CASSFSLRGLGQPQHF.

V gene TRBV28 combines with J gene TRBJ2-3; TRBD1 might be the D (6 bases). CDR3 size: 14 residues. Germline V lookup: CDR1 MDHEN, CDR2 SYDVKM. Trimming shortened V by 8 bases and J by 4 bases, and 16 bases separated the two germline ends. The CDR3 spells CASPFRGPPDTQYF. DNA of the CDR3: TGTGCCAGCCCTTTCAGGGGCCCCCCAGATACGCAGTATTTT.

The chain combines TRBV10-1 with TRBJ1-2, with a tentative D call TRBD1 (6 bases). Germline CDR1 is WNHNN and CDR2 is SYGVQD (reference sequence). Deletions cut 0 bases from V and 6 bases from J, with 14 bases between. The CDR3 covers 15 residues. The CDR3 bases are TGCGCCAGCAGTGAGTCTGGGACACCGATGAATGGCTACACCTTC. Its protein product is CASSESGTPMNGYTF.

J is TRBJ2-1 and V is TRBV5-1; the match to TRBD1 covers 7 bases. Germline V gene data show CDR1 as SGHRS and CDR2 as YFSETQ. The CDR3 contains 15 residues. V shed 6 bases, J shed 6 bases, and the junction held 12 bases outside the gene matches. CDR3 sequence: CASTSTGTVPNEQFF. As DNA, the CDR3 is TGCGCCAGCACCTCTACCGGGACAGTTCCCAATGAGCAGTTCTTC.

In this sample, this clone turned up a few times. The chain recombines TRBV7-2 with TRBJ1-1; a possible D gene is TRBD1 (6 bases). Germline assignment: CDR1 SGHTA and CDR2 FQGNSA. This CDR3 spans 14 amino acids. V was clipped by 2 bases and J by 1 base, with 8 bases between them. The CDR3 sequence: CASSLSGQNTEAFF. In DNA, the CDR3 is TGTGCCAGCAGCTTATCGGGACAGAACACTGAAGCTTTCTTT.

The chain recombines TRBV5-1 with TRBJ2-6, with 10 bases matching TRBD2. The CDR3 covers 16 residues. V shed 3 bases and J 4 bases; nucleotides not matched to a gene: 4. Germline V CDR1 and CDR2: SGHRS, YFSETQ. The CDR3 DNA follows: TGCGCCAGCAGCTCGGGACTAGCGACAGGGGCCAACGTCCTGACTTTC. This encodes CASSSGLATGANVLTF.

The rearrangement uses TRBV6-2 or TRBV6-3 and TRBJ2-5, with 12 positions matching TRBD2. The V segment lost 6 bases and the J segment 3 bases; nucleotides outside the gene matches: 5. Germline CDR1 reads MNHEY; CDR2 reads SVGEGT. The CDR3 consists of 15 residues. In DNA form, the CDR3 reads TGTGCCAGCAGCCTCGGACTAGCGGGAAAAGAGACCCAGTACTTC. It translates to CASSLGLAGKETQYF.

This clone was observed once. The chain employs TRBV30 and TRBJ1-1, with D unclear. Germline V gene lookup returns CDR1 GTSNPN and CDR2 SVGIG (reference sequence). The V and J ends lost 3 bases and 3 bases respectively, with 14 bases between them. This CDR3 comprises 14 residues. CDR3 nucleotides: TGTGCCTGGAGCGGACTACTTAGGGACACTGAAGCTTTCTTT. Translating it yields CAWSGLLRDTEAFF.

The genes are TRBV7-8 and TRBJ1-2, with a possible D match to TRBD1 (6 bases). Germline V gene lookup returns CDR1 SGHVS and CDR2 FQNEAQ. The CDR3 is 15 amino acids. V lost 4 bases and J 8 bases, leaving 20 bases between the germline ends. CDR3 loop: CASSSTTGTRGGYTF. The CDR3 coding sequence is TGTGCCAGCAGCTCGACTACCGGGACAAGGGGCGGCTACACCTTC.

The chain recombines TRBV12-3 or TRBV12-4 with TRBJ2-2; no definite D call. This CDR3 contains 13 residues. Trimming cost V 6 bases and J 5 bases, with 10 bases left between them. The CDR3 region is CASSARSTGELFF. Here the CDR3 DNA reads TGTGCCAGCAGCGCGCGGTCGACCGGGGAGCTGTTTTTT.

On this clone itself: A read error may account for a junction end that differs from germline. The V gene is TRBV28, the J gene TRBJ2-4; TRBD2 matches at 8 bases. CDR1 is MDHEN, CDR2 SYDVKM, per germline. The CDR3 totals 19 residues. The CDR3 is CASSSNLGLAGRERRLTHF. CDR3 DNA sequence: TGTGCCAGCAGTTCCAACCTAGGACTAGCAGGCCGAGAGCGACGCTTGACACACTTC.

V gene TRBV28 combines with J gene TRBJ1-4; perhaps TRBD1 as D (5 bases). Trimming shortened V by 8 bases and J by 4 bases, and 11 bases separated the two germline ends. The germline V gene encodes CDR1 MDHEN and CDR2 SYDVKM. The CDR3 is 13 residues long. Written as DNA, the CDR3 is TGTGCCAGCTCACAGGAGTATAATGAAAAACTGTTTTTT. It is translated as CASSQEYNEKLFF.

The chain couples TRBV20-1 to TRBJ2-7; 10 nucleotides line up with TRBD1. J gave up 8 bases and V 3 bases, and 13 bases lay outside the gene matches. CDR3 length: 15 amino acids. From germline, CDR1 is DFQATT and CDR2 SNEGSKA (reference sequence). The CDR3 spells CSASVGTETGGKQYF. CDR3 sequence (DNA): TGCAGTGCTAGTGTAGGCACCGAGACAGGGGGCAAGCAGTACTTC.

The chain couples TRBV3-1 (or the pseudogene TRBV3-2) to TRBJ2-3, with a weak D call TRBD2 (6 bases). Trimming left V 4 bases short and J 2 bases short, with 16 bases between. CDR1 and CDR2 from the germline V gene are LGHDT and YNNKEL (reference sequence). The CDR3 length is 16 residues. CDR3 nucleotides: TGTGCCAGCAGCCCCCGGATAGCGGCCTCCACAGATACGCAGTATTTT. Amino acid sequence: CASSPRIAASTDTQYF.

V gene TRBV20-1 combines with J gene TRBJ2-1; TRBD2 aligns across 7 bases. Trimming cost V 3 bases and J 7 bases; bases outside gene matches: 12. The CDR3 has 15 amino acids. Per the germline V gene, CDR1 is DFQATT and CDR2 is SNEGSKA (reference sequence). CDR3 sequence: CSASSGGGEGNEQFF. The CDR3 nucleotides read TGCAGTGCTAGTAGTGGGGGAGGGGAGGGGAATGAGCAGTTCTTC.